What follows are 25 T cell receptor beta chains derived from one specimen sequenced in a study of memory CD8 T cells in hepatitis C reinfection. Clones were read by immunoSEQ multiplex PCR, and TCRdb kept only the in-frame ones, dropping some. In the table there are just over 45,000 clones, about 88% of which are singletons. Time point noted: late/post reinfection, 12 to 24 weeks after detection. The sorted cells went straight to TCR sequencing with no prior in vitro expansion. Sequenced: naive CD8+ T cells sorted from blood. Receptors were obtained from a man aged 18-30 years with hepatitis C virus infection.

This chain joins TRBV27 and TRBJ1-5; D is unresolved. The CDR3 has 14 residues. The germline V gene encodes CDR1 MNHEY and CDR2 SMNVEV (reference sequence). Trimming stripped 8 bases from V and 7 bases from J, with 18 bases between. The CDR3 spells CASRLGGLGQPQHF. The DNA of the CDR3 is TGTGCCAGCCGCCTCGGCGGCTTAGGCCAGCCCCAGCATTTT.

This chain uses TRBV11-2 with TRBJ2-6, with 10 bases that match TRBD2. The J segment lost 0 bases and the V segment lost 2 bases, leaving 7 bases of the junction unmatched. The CDR3 contains 19 residues. Germline CDR1 is SGHAT and CDR2 is FQNNGV. CDR3 residues: CASSLPLAGGLSGANVLTF. As DNA, the CDR3 is TGTGCCAGCAGCTTACCATTAGCGGGGGGCCTCTCTGGGGCCAACGTCCTGACTTTC.

This clone was observed once. The gene calls are TRBV27 and TRBJ1-6; D is unresolved. V gave up 5 bases and J gave up 5 bases, with 16 bases separating them. CDR3 length: 16 amino acids. In germline, CDR1 is MNHEY, CDR2 SMNVEV (reference sequence). The CDR3 nucleotides read TGTGCCAGCAGTCCTATCGGGGAGCTGGATAATTCACCCCTCCACTTT. Amino acids: CASSPIGELDNSPLHF.

The chain employs TRBV19 and TRBJ1-1; 7 bases map to TRBD1. Per the germline V gene, CDR1 is LNHDA and CDR2 is SQIVND (reference sequence). The CDR3 runs 13 residues. V trimming: 4 bases; J trimming: 5 bases; junction bases outside the gene matches: 4. CDR3 coding DNA: TGTGCCAGTAGTACAACAGGGGAAACTGAAGCTTTCTTT. Its protein product is CASSTTGETEAFF. The variable domain in full, completed from reference TRBV19 and TRBJ1-1, reads DGGITQSPKYLFRKEGQNVTLSCEQNLNHDAMYWYRQDPGQGLRLIYYSQIVNDFQKGDIAEGYSVSREKKESFPLTVTSAQKNPTAFYLCASSTTGETEAFFGQGTRLTVV.

The CDR3 region has the DNA TGTGCCAGCAGTTTAGTAGGGGATCGGTATGGCTACACCTTC. Its translation is CASSLVGDRYGYTF. The chain couples TRBV28 to TRBJ1-2, with D tentatively TRBD1 (5 bases). Trimming pared 2 bases from V and 5 bases from J, leaving 12 bases between. Per the germline V gene, CDR1 is MDHEN and CDR2 is SYDVKM. This CDR3 comprises 14 residues.

The chain has TRBV29-1 and TRBJ1-1, with D maybe TRBD1 (5 bases). The CDR3 length is 12 residues. Germline CDR1 SQVTM, CDR2 ANQGSEA. V was shortened by 5 bases and J by 0 bases, with 7 bases between the two germline ends. CDR3 protein: CSVRTLNTEAFF. For the CDR3, the DNA is TGCAGCGTTCGGACACTGAACACTGAAGCTTTCTTT.

The rearrangement links TRBV27 to TRBJ1-4; the match to TRBD1 covers 10 bases. The CDR3 spans 16 residues. In germline, CDR1 is MNHEY, CDR2 SMNVEV (reference sequence). J was trimmed by 8 bases and V by 2 bases; bases with no gene match: 8. CDR3 nucleotide sequence: TGTGCCAGCAGTTTAGAGCCGGACAGGGGGGGAGAAAAACTGTTTTTT. Translated, it gives CASSLEPDRGGEKLFF.

The chain combines TRBV4-1 with TRBJ2-7; TRBD2 agrees at 8 bases. Per the germline V gene, CDR1 is MGHRA and CDR2 is YSYEKL. With 0 bases clipped from V and 4 bases from J, the junction kept 5 bases outside the gene matches. This CDR3 comprises 15 residues. As DNA, the CDR3 is TGCGCCAGCAGCCAAGATACCGGGAGGGTATACGAGCAGTACTTC. This encodes CASSQDTGRVYEQYF.

CDR3 protein: CASSYGLAGPTDTQYF. The CDR3 DNA follows: TGTGCCAGCAGCTACGGACTAGCGGGGCCCACAGATACGCAGTATTTT. The chain has TRBV5-6 and TRBJ2-3; 12 bases match TRBD2. CDR3 size: 16 residues. With V trimmed by 3 bases and J by 2 bases, 4 bases remained unmatched. The germline V gene encodes CDR1 SGHDT and CDR2 YYEEEE.

The chain recombines TRBV4-1 with TRBJ2-3, with D maybe TRBD1 (6 bases). This CDR3 comprises 16 residues. The germline V gene has CDR1 MGHRA and CDR2 YSYEKL. V lost 7 bases and J 2 bases, leaving 19 bases between the germline ends. The CDR3 is CASTLDSGQHTDTQYF. CDR3 nucleotides: TGCGCCAGCACCCTAGATTCGGGACAACACACAGATACGCAGTATTTT.

This clone has more than one count but fewer than ten. The chain recombines TRBV7-8 with TRBJ2-1, with 8 bases that match TRBD2. The trim removed 6 bases at V and 5 bases at J, leaving 12 bases unmatched. Germline values: CDR1 SGHVS, CDR2 FQNEAQ. The CDR3 runs to 16 residues. CDR3 amino acids: CASSLRLRGADNEQFF. CDR3 bases: TGTGCCAGCAGTCTACGGTTGCGGGGGGCTGACAATGAGCAGTTCTTC.

The J gene is TRBJ2-7, the V gene TRBV23-1, with D possibly being TRBD1 (6 bases). TRBV23-1 is given ORF status, its function remaining uncertain. V was cut by 3 bases and J by 5 bases, with 8 bases left in between. CDR3 size: 12 residues. CDR3 loop: CASSQTGDEQYV. CDR3 DNA sequence: TGCGCCAGCAGTCAGACAGGCGACGAGCAGTACGTC.

This clone was counted a single time. The chain has TRBV11-2 and TRBJ1-4; D is undetermined. CDR3 length equals 15 residues. Per the germline V gene, CDR1 is SGHAT and CDR2 is FQNNGV. V shed 5 bases and J shed 3 bases, with 13 bases lying between them. The CDR3 nucleotides read TGTGCCAGCAGCATCTCGGGTGGGTCTAATGAAAAACTGTTTTTT. It specifies CASSISGGSNEKLFF. The full variable domain, its missing parts supplied by reference TRBV11-2 and TRBJ1-4, is EAGVAQSPRYKIIEKRQSVAFWCNPISGHATLYWYQQILGQGPKLLIQFQNNGVVDDSQLPKDRFSAERLKGVDSTLKIQPAKLEDSAVYLCASSISGGSNEKLFFGSGTQLSVL.

A single count supports this clone. This chain connects TRBV28 to TRBJ1-2; 10 nucleotides match TRBD1. The CDR3 is made up of 14 amino acids. J lost 5 bases, V lost 5 bases, and 5 bases had no gene match. Germline CDR1 reads MDHEN; CDR2 reads SYDVKM. The CDR3 nucleotides are TGTGCCAGCAGTCCCCGGACAGGGGGTTATGGCTACACCTTC. This sequence encodes CASSPRTGGYGYTF.

The chain recombines TRBV4-1 with TRBJ2-7; D is possibly TRBD2 (5 bases). V lost 6 bases to trimming and J lost 6 bases, with 12 bases between them. The CDR3 has 12 amino acids. Germline V gene lookup returns CDR1 MGHRA and CDR2 YSYEKL. The CDR3 reads CASSHAGGEQYF. In DNA form, the CDR3 reads TGCGCCAGCAGTCATGCCGGAGGCGAGCAGTACTTC.

Comment on this clone: Germline and junction disagree at one end, which may indicate a read error. CDR3: CAISESEGLNTEAFF. DNA for the CDR3: TGTGCCATCAGTGAGTCAGAGGGCTTGAACACTGAAGCTTTCTTT. This chain links TRBV6-1 with TRBJ1-1; D not certain. The V gene's germline CDR1 is MNHNS and CDR2 SASEGT. The CDR3 contains 15 residues.

The gene calls are TRBV5-4 and TRBJ1-5; a possible D gene is TRBD1 (5 bases). CDR1 and CDR2 from the germline V gene are SGHNT and YYREEE (reference sequence). Trimming removed 4 bases from V and 6 bases from J, with 8 bases in between. CDR3 length equals 12 residues. This CDR3 is CASSAGGQPQHF. CDR3 nucleotides: TGTGCCAGCAGCGCGGGGGGTCAGCCCCAGCATTTT. The whole variable domain, filled in from reference TRBV5-4 and TRBJ1-5, reads ETGVTQSPTHLIKTRGQQVTLRCSSQSGHNTVSWYQQALGQGPQFIFQYYREEENGRGNFPPRFSGLQFPNYSSELNVNALELDDSALYLCASSAGGQPQHFGDGTRLSIL.

This clone was detected only a few times. Distinct nucleotide sequences in the sample also encode this CDR3. The chain has TRBV11-2 and TRBJ1-1; the D is unclear. The CDR3 is 13 residues long. Germline-derived CDR1 and CDR2 are SGHAT and FQNNGV. Trimming left V 5 bases short and J 5 bases short, with 12 bases between. CDR3 bases: TGTGCCAGCAGCCCGACGGGTAATACTGAAGCTTTCTTT. Translating it yields CASSPTGNTEAFF.

The chain joins TRBV6-1 to TRBJ2-7; D is possibly TRBD2 (6 bases). Germline V gives CDR1 MNHNS, CDR2 SASEGT. CDR3 length equals 12 residues. Trimming took 6 bases from V and 3 from J, leaving 9 bases between them. DNA for the CDR3: TGTGCCAGCAGGGGGGGAGGCTACGAGCAGTACTTC. This translates into CASRGGGYEQYF.

The chain recombines TRBV4-1 with TRBJ2-3, with 14 nucleotides matching TRBD2. V lost 1 base to trimming and J lost 6 bases; unmatched junction nucleotides: 9. The CDR3 covers 18 residues. Germline V gene lookup returns CDR1 MGHRA and CDR2 YSYEKL. The CDR3 protein is CASSQVGLAGGPSDTQYF. DNA of the CDR3: TGCGCCAGCAGCCAAGTAGGACTAGCGGGAGGCCCATCGGATACGCAGTATTTT.

This sequence joins TRBV19 and TRBJ2-1; D not certain. Trimming stripped 0 bases from V and 6 bases from J, with 6 bases between. CDR1 is LNHDA and CDR2 is SQIVND in the germline V gene (reference sequence). This CDR3 is built from 13 residues. The CDR3: CASSIDGPNEQFF. For the CDR3, the DNA is TGTGCCAGTAGTATAGATGGGCCCAATGAGCAGTTCTTC. Together with reference TRBV19 and TRBJ2-1, the CDR3 gives the full variable domain: DGGITQSPKYLFRKEGQNVTLSCEQNLNHDAMYWYRQDPGQGLRLIYYSQIVNDFQKGDIAEGYSVSREKKESFPLTVTSAQKNPTAFYLCASSIDGPNEQFFGPGTRLTVL.

The chain carries TRBV7-8 and TRBJ1-2; 9 bases are a match to TRBD1. Germline loops: CDR1 SGHVS, CDR2 FQNEAQ. This CDR3 spans 15 amino acids. With 5 bases clipped from V and 7 bases from J, the junction kept 11 bases outside the gene matches. CDR3 region: CASSPTGGRVGGYTF. Here the CDR3 DNA reads TGTGCCAGCAGCCCCACAGGGGGCAGAGTGGGTGGCTACACCTTC.

The V and J genes are TRBV10-3 and TRBJ1-3, with D hard to call. Germline V gene lookup returns CDR1 ENHRY and CDR2 SYGVKD. Deletions cut 8 bases from V and 7 bases from J, with 9 bases between. The CDR3 covers 11 residues. In DNA, the CDR3 is TGTGCCATCTTAGAGCGGAACACCATATATTTT. It encodes CAILERNTIYF.

With respect to this clone: Mismatch with germline at one junction end may stem from a read error. J is TRBJ2-7 and V is TRBV6-6; the match to TRBD2 covers 11 bases. Germline lookup yields CDR1 MNHNY and CDR2 SVGAGI (reference sequence). This CDR3 has 13 residues. The DNA for the CDR3 is TGTGCCAGCAGTTACGGAATTAGCGGGAGGGCCGATTTC. This gives the protein CASSYGISGRADF.

V and J are TRBV11-2 and TRBJ2-5, with TRBD2 as a possible D gene (6 bases). The J call may be in error: the DNA end matches TRBJ2-7 better. This CDR3 spans 15 amino acids. Germline V gene data show CDR1 as SGHAT and CDR2 as FQNNGV. The CDR3 nucleotides read TGTGCCAGCAGCTCGGGGGACGGAAAGATCTACGAGCAGTACTTC. This gives the protein CASSSGDGKIYEQYF.